These 5 T cell receptor beta chains were sequenced from one sample in a study of blood T cell repertoires in COVID-19. Sequencing was performed with immunoSEQ multiplex PCR; in TCRdb, only in-frame clones are kept and a portion is missing. The sample has about 5,000 clones, approximately 89% seen once; the top ten hold roughly 45%. Material: peripheral blood. The receptors stem from a man between 65 and 85 years old with COVID-19, enrolled during active disease.

This rearrangement joins TRBV3-1 (or the pseudogene TRBV3-2) to TRBJ1-1; no definite D call. Per germline, CDR1 LGHDT and CDR2 YNNKEL (reference sequence). Trimming shortened V by 6 bases and J by 2 bases, and 13 bases separated the two germline ends. The CDR3 is made up of 14 amino acids. This CDR3 is CASSRHLQNTEAFF. Written as DNA, the CDR3 is TGTGCCAGCAGTCGACACCTACAAAACACTGAAGCTTTCTTT.

J is TRBJ2-7 and V is TRBV12-3 or TRBV12-4; D is possibly TRBD2 (6 bases). CDR3 length: 12 amino acids. Trimming pared 7 bases from V and 9 bases from J, leaving 16 bases between. The CDR3 loop reads CASTPGGYGQYF. The CDR3 DNA reads as TGTGCCAGCACCCCCGGGGGTTATGGGCAGTACTTC.

V usage is TRBV18 and J usage is TRBJ2-2, with 9 bases matching TRBD1. Germline-derived CDR1 and CDR2 are KGHSH and LQKENI. CDR3 length equals 19 residues. Unmatched junction bases numbered 14, after V lost 3 bases and J lost 3 bases. The chain's CDR3 is CASSPYTGGASTDTGELFF. CDR3 DNA sequence: TGTGCCAGCTCACCTTATACAGGGGGCGCTTCGACGGACACCGGGGAGCTGTTTTTT.

V is TRBV15 and J is TRBJ2-3; 7 bases are shared with TRBD2. Germline trimming cut 5 bases from V and 1 base from J; bases unmatched to any gene: 9. Germline V gene data show CDR1 as LNHNV and CDR2 as YYDKDF (reference sequence). The CDR3 runs to 16 residues. CDR3 DNA sequence: TGTGCCACCAGCCCCTTCGGTCGGGAGGGCACAGATACGCAGTATTTT. This translates into CATSPFGREGTDTQYF. Complete variable domain (other parts from reference TRBV15 and TRBJ2-3): DAMVIQNPRYQVTQFGKPVTLSCSQTLNHNVMYWYQQKSSQAPKLLFHYYDKDFNNEADTPDNFQSRRPNTSFCFLDIRSPGLGDTAMYLCATSPFGREGTDTQYFGPGTRLTVL.

V and J are TRBV6-5 and TRBJ1-6, with TRBD1 matching 8 bases. Germline CDR1 reads MNHEY; CDR2 reads SVGAGI. The junction had 9 bases not matched to a gene; V was cut back by 4 bases and J by 10 bases. This CDR3 region has 15 residues. The CDR3 DNA is TGTGCCAGCAGTTCCACCAGGGGGCGTGAATCACCCCTCCACTTT. Its translation is CASSSTRGRESPLHF.